Sequencing of this TCR beta chain was carried out in a study of blood T cells in healthy people across ages. General study results and limits: Samples with more naive T cells showed higher observed beta diversity. Older individuals had lower TCR beta diversity per million T cells (the decline was roughly linear).

A J-beta primer mix and a sample-barcoded 5' primer were used in a second PCR of roughly 6 to 12 cycles. One entry per CDR3 protein, called by TCRdb with MiXCR from the 5' RACE reads. The table includes more than 900,000 distinct CDR3 sequences, 25% detected once. Turning to this clonotype: Its antigen is not known.

The V gene lost 3 bases and the J gene lost 5 bases, with 7 bases spanning the gap. This CDR3 has 11 amino acids. CDR1 is SQVTM, CDR2 ANQGSEA, per germline. This sample also appeared in a second study, on T cells of mothers and their children.

This sequence originates from a girl aged 2-10 years in good health. The J gene is TRBJ2-5, the V gene TRBV29-1; possible D gene TRBD1, 5 bases. The source material was blood. In nucleotides, the CDR3 is TGCAGCGTTGAGGCAGGGGAGACCCAGTACTTC. Its translation is CSVEAGETQYF.